The present T cell receptor (beta chain) was sequenced within a study of circulating CD8 cells and anti-PD-1 response in melanoma. Findings and limits, study-wide: PD-1 and DPOS subsets showed similar, higher clonality than DNEG.

TCR libraries were prepared from about 16 ng of total RNA with the QIAseq Immune Repertoire TCR panel. MiXCR, applied by TCRdb to the reads, yields one record per CDR3 protein. This table has about 720 distinct CDR3 sequences, roughly 12% appearing once. This clonotype is labeled medium-sized (0.01 to 0.1%). The antigen is not known. From live CD3+CD8+TCRalphabeta+ cells, four PD-1 and/or TIGIT subsets were sorted. This receptor was taken from a human donor with melanoma. This sample comprised CD8+ T cells from PBMCs, obtained at baseline or after one month of anti-PD-1 therapy (not recorded which).

The CDR3 loop reads CASVRGPSSYNEQFF. For the CDR3, the DNA is TGTGCCAGCGTTCGAGGGCCTAGCTCCTACAATGAGCAGTTCTTC. This chain connects TRBV7-3 to TRBJ2-1; D is perhaps TRBD2 (5 bases). The germline V gene encodes CDR1 SGHTA and CDR2 FQGTGA. V lost 8 bases and J 0 bases, leaving 14 bases between the germline ends. The CDR3 sequence is 15 residues long. Full variable domain (remainder filled in from reference TRBV7-3 and TRBJ2-1): GAGVSQTPSNKVTEKGKYVELRCDPISGHTALYWYRQSLGQGPEFLIYFQGTGAADDSGLPNDRFFAVRPEGSVSTLKIQRTERGDSAVYLCASVRGPSSYNEQFFGPGTRLTVL.